The entry below describes one T cell receptor (beta chain). No antigen is known for it. Other DNA sequences in the same sample also yield this CDR3. It was at deep level that the assay was run. For sorted subsets, 150 to 250 ng DNA per replicate equaled about 27,000 T cell genomes. TCRdb's table, derived via immunoSEQ multiplex PCR, lists solely in-frame clones and lacks some. The data show about 2,200,000 clones, 93% seen once. The record originates from a study of shared clonotypes between healthy human individuals. Findings and caveats of the study: The sampled material consisted only of blood, and tissue repertoires are likely to differ.

CD45RO-negative CD8 cells positively selected for CCR7 made up the naive population, which excluded terminally differentiated effector memory CD45RA+ cells. CDR3 length: 14 amino acids. The V gene's germline CDR1 is SEHNR and CDR2 FQNEAQ (reference sequence). V was trimmed by 0 bases and J by 1 base, leaving 6 bases between them. Source material: naive CD8+ T cells from PBMCs. The sequence derives from a man younger than 35 in good health. Some clones in this sample may be carry-over from other donors' samples. The chain couples TRBV7-9 to TRBJ2-5; no definite D call. The CDR3 reads CASSLAGRQETQYF. The CDR3 coding sequence is TGTGCCAGCAGCTTAGCAGGGCGCCAAGAGACCCAGTACTTC.